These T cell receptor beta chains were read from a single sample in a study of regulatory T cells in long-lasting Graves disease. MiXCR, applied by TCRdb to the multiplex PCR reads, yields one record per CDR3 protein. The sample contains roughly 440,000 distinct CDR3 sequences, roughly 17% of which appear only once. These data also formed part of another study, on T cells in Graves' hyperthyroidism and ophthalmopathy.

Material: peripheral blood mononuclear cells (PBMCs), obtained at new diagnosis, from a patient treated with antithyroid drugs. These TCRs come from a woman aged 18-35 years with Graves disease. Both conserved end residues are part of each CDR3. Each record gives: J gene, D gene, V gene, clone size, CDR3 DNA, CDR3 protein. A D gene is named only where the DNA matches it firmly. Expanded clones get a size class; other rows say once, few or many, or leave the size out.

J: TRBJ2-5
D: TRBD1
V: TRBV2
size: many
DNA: TGTGCCAGTTCACAGGGGGCGAATTCAGAGACCCAGTACTTC
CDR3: CASSQGANSETQYF

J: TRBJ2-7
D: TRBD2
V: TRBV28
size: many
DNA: TGTGCCAGCAGTGGAGGGGGACTAGCGGGAGTGGTGCAGTACTTC
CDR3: CASSGGGLAGVVQYF

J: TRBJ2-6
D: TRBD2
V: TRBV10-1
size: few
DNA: TGCGCCAGCAGTGCTCTGACTAGCGGAGTTTCTGGGGCCAACGTCCTGACTTTC
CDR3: CASSALTSGVSGANVLTF

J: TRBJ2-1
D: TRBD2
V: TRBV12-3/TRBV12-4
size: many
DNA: TGTGCCAGCAGTCCGACCACCGGACTAGCGGGAGTCCATGAGCAGTTCTTC
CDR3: CASSPTTGLAGVHEQFF

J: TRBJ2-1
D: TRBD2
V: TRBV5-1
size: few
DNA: TGCGCCAGCAGCCCCGGGACTAGCCTGAGGGCTAAAAATGAGCAGTTCTTC
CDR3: CASSPGTSLRAKNEQFF

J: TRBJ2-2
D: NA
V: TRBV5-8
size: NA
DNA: TGTGCCAGCAGCTTTGGTACTAGTCCTTACACCGGGGAGCTGTTTTTT
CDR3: CASSFGTSPYTGELFF

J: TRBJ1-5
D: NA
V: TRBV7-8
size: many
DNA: TGTGCCAGCAGCGCGCCCGGGCAGGAGCCCCAGCATTTT
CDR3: CASSAPGQEPQHF

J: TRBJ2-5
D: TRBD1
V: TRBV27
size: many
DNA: TGTGCCAGCAGTTCCGGGACAGGGCCCCTGGAGACCCAGTACTTC
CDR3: CASSSGTGPLETQYF

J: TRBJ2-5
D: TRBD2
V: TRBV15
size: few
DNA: TGTGCCACCAGCAGAGATCCTAGCGGTCATGAGACCCAGTACTTC
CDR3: CATSRDPSGHETQYF

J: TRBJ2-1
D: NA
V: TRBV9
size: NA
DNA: TGTGCCAGCACACGGGGGGCCCTCGGGGATGAGCAGTTCTTC
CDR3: CASTRGALGDEQFF

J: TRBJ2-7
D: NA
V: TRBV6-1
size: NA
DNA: TGTGCCAGCGGCGGCCCTCCCGGGGACGAGCAGTACTTC
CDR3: CASGGPPGDEQYF

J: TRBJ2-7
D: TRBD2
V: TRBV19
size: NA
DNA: TGTGCCAGTAGAGACCTACTCGGGGCTAGCGGTACCTACGAGCAGTACTTC
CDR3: CASRDLLGASGTYEQYF

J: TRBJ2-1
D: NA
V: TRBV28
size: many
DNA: TGTGCCAGCAGTTTTCTGGAAGTTGAGCAGTTCTTC
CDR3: CASSFLEVEQFF

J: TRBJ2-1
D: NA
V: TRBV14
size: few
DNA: TGTGCCAGCAGCCATGAACCCCCAGCAGGGTGGTTGTTGCATGAGCAGTTCTTC
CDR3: CASSHEPPAGWLLHEQFF

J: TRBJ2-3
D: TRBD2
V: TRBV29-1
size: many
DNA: TGCAGCGTCAGGACTAGCGGGAGGTCCGCAGATACGCAGTATTTT
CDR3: CSVRTSGRSADTQYF

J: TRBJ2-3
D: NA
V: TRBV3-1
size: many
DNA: TGTGCCAGCAGCCTCCGGCCAGGGTCCACAGATACGCAGTATTTT
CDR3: CASSLRPGSTDTQYF

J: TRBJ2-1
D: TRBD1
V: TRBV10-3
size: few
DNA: TGTGCCATCAGGGCGGACAGGGCGTACAATGAGCAGTTCTTC
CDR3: CAIRADRAYNEQFF

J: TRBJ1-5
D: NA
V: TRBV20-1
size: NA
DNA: TGCAGTGCTAGAGAAGACAGCAATCAGCCCCAGCATTTT
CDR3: CSAREDSNQPQHF

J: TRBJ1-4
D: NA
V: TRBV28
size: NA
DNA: TGTGCCAGCAGTTTATCTTTTCGTTGGGATTTGCACCAGAGGGGCACAACTAATGAAAAACTGTTTTTT
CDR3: CASSLSFRWDLHQRGTTNEKLFF

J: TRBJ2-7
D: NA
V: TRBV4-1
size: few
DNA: TGCGCCAGCAGCCAAGATCTTGGCAGGGGAATAAGTTTTTACGAGCAGTACTTC
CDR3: CASSQDLGRGISFYEQYF

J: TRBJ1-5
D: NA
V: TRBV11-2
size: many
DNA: TGTGCCAGCAGCTCTCAAGGAATTAGCAATCAGCCCCAGCATTTT
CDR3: CASSSQGISNQPQHF

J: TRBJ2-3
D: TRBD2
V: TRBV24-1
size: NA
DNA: TGTGCCACCAGTGATTCCATAGGGACTAGCTCATTCGCAGATACGCAGTATTTT
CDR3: CATSDSIGTSSFADTQYF

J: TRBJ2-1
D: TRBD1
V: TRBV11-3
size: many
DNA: TGTGCCAGCAGCGGACGGACAGGGGTCAATCGGAATGAGCAGTTCTTC
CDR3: CASSGRTGVNRNEQFF

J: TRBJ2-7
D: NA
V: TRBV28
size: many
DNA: TGTGCCAGCACCGAAGCGGGCCGCTCCTACGAGCAGTACTTC
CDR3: CASTEAGRSYEQYF

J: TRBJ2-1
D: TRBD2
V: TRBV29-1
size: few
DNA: TGCAGCGTTGGAGAGAGGTGGCTAGCGGGAGCAAATGAGCAGTTCTTC
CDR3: CSVGERWLAGANEQFF

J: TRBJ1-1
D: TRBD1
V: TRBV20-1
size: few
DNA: TGCAGTGCTACGGCAGGGGGGAACACTGAAGCTTTCTTT
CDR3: CSATAGGNTEAFF

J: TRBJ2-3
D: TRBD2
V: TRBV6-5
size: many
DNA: TGTGCCAGCAGTTACGGGACTATCACAGATACGCAGTATTTT
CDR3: CASSYGTITDTQYF

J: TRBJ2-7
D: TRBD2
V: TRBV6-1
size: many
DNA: TGTGCCAGCAGTGAAGCCCTACTAGCGGGGCAAACCTACGAGCAGTACTTC
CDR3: CASSEALLAGQTYEQYF

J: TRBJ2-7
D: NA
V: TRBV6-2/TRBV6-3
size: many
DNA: TGTGCCAGCAGTGTAACGGATAACTCCTACGAGCAGTACTTC
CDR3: CASSVTDNSYEQYF

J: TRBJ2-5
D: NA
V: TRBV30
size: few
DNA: TGTGCCTGGACCCTCGGGACGCCTCAAGAGACCCAGTACTTC
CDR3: CAWTLGTPQETQYF

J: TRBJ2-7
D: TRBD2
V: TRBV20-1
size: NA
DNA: TGCAGTGCTAGAGGGATCGGCGGGAGGTACTATGGCGAGCAGTACTTC
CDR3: CSARGIGGRYYGEQYF

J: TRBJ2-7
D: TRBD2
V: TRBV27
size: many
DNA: TGTGCCAGCAGGCGGGAGGGCGCCTACGAGCAGTACTTC
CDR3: CASRREGAYEQYF

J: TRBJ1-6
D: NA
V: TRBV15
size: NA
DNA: TGTGCCACCAGCGAGGACTACAGGGTCTATAATTCACCCCTCCACTTT
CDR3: CATSEDYRVYNSPLHF

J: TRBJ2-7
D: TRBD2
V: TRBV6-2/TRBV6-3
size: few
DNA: TGTGCCAGCAGCCCGAATGGCGGGGGAATCTACGAGCAGTACTTC
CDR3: CASSPNGGGIYEQYF

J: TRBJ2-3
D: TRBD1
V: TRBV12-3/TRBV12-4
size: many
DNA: TGTGCCAGCAAACTGACAGGGAGTCTAGATACGCAGTATTTT
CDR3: CASKLTGSLDTQYF

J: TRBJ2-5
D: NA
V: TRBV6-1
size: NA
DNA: TGTGCCAGCAAAATGCGGAGGGCCCAAGAGACCCAGTACTTC
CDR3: CASKMRRAQETQYF

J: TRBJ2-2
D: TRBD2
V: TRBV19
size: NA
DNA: TGTGCCAGTAGCTCCCCATTCGGGAGAGCGGGAACCGGGGAGCTGTTTTTT
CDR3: CASSSPFGRAGTGELFF

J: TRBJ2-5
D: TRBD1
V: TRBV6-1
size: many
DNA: TGTGCCAGTAACCCCCGAACGGGACAGGGCCAAGAGACCCAGTACTTC
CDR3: CASNPRTGQGQETQYF

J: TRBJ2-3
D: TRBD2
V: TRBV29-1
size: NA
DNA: TGCAGCGTTGACGGGACTAGCGGGAAGGCGACAGATACGCAGTATTTT
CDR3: CSVDGTSGKATDTQYF

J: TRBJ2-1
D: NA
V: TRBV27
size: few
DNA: TGTGCCAGCAGTTTAGAGAGGACTGATATGTTGGATGAGCAGTTCTTC
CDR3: CASSLERTDMLDEQFF

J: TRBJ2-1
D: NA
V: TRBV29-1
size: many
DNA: TGCAGCGTTGAGGGTCTAGACAATGAGCAGTTCTTC
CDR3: CSVEGLDNEQFF

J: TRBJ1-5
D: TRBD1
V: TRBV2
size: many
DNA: TGTGCCAGCAGGGAAGAGACAGGGCCGAATCAGCCCCAGCATTTT
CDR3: CASREETGPNQPQHF

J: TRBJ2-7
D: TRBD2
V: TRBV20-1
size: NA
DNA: TGCAGTGCTGGCCAGCGGGAGGCCTCCTCCTACGAGCAGTACTTC
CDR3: CSAGQREASSYEQYF

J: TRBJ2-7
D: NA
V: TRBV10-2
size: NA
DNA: TGCGCCAGCACTATGAGTGACGCGCTCGAGCAGTACTTC
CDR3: CASTMSDALEQYF